This T cell receptor (beta chain) was retrieved from a study of T cell responses to AZD1222 COVID-19 vaccine. Whole-study results and caveats: The study sampled repertoires only after the peak T cell response.

From germline, CDR1 is GTSNPN and CDR2 SVGIG (reference sequence). V was trimmed by 2 bases and J by 11 bases, leaving 12 bases between them. The CDR3 sequence is 11 residues long. Sequencing used immunoSEQ multiplex PCR; TCRdb keeps in-frame clones, though not all of them. This sample has tens of thousands of clones, with more than 85% found just once. Only a few counts were recorded for this clone. Its antigen is currently unknown. The rearrangement joins TRBV30 to TRBJ1-2; D gene uncertain. Sequenced material: peripheral blood, taken 28 days after the second AZD1222 dose. The source of this sequence is an adult who received the AZD1222 COVID-19 vaccine. Here the CDR3 DNA reads TGTGCCTGGAGTACCGGGAGAAGGTACACCTTC. Its protein product is CAWSTGRRYTF.